This TCR beta chain emerged from a study of spatial heterogeneity in lung cancer (dated by TCRdb to the late 2010s). With respect to the entire study: More beta-chain than alpha-chain transcripts were consistently detected, likely reflecting higher beta-chain transcript abundance. In non-small cell lung cancer, the study quantitatively compared TCR alpha and beta repertoires across several tumor regions, matched nontumor lung, and blood. Both alpha and beta chains were TCR-sequenced in around 230 tumor regions, about 69 matched nontumor lung samples and roughly 54 PBMC samples obtained at surgery. In the raw uncorrected reads, each unique combination of TCR and UMI appeared on average more than ten times. Nonsynonymous mutation counts, determined by whole-exome sequencing of tumor tissue, were related to TCR repertoire features. In tumor regions, TCR transcript counts showed a strong correlation with a T cell transcriptional module score from matched bulk RNA-seq. Study-level results and caveats: The tumor nonsynonymous mutation count correlated with the number of expanded intratumoral alpha and beta TCRs. TCR-seq coverage of tumor T cells was estimated at only 7% to 8% for alpha chains and approximately 12% for beta chains. Counts of ubiquitous and regional expanded TCRs were found to correlate with counts of ubiquitous and regional nonsynonymous mutations, respectively. Confirming at a functional level the hypothesis that regional TCRs recognize regional mutations was considered to require additional single-cell paired TCR alpha and beta sequencing.

The library was generated by 5' RACE. TCRdb records NextSeq 500 as the sequencer. In the TCR library protocol, a unique molecular identifier was attached to each TCR cDNA molecule so that PCR and sequencing errors could be corrected. The authors processed their data as follows. TCR identification, UMI-based error correction and CDR3 extraction were performed with Decombinator tools. TCRs above a frequency of 2 per 1,000, corresponding to the top 1% of the tumor frequency distribution, were defined as expanded. Expanded tumor TCRs were classed as regional if statistically deemed absent (corrected P<0.05) from at least one tumor region, otherwise ubiquitous. Renyi diversity was calculated using the R vegan package after each repertoire was subsampled 100 times to 5,000 TCRs. To build CDR3 similarity networks, amino acid triplet string-kernel similarity was used, and CDR3s were connected when their pairwise similarity was above 0.82. Using fastp at Q25 and MiXCR, TCRdb reprocessed the public reads and kept productive beta chains. Here each entry gathers all rows of one CDR3 protein and keeps the most common genes and DNA. It is TCRdb's table, rather than the study itself, that gives the V and J calls and clone size. Within this sample are about 27,000 distinct CDR3 sequences, with around 7.4% of them counted one time only. The ten largest clones represent approximately 23% of the sample.

The CDR3 goes from the cysteine to the phenylalanine over 14 residues. Only the CDR3 part of the read is kept: 42 bases, read in frame from the first base. V lost 5 bases and J lost 6 bases, and the count of bases not matched to a germline gene is 9. From a lookup of the germline V gene, CDR1 and CDR2 are SGHTA and FQGNSA. The time point label here, explained by the study, means: sample taken at primary tumor resection. The donors were about 65 patients from the lung TRACERx cohort who had early-stage, untreated non-small cell lung cancer. Whole RNA extracted from tumor and nontumor lung tissue, or from cryopreserved PBMC samples, was used for TCR sequencing without cell sorting. Patients were selected for TCR sequencing only if sufficient RNA was available from at least two tumor regions. A lung pathologist reviewed the tumor and adjacent nontumor lung specimens before the specimens were selected.

This clonotype has only one observation. This clone's antigen is unknown. The input lacks base qualities; no much larger clone sits a single base away. Just one read gives weak support. The source was lung tumor tissue, collected at surgery. The source is a male donor with early-stage non-small cell lung cancer. This chain joins TRBV7-2 to TRBJ2-7, with 8 bases in between that match TRBD2. The CDR3 protein is CASSLNSGVIEQYF. The DNA sequence is as follows: TGTGCCAGCAGCCTAAATAGCGGGGTAATCGAGCAGTACTTC.